This T cell receptor beta chain was profiled in a study of radiotherapy plus CTLA-4 blockade in lung cancer. Across the study: Among all patients, approximately 18% showed objective responses, while 30% to 35% had disease control. Whole-study findings and limits: Peripheral blood showed expansion of tumor-derived TCR clones after radiotherapy and ipilimumab. Interferon-beta and early blood T cell clone dynamics reportedly predicted response best.

From germline, CDR1 is SGHVS and CDR2 FQNEAQ. The CDR3 runs to 16 residues. With V trimmed by 5 bases and J by 6 bases, 8 bases remained unmatched. Ipilimumab-mediated CTLA-4 blockade plus focal radiation was given to patients having chemo-refractory metastatic non-small-cell lung cancer. Comment on this clone: What it binds is not known.

Repertoires were generated with immunoSEQ multiplex PCR, while TCRdb's copy carries only in-frame clones and drops some. The table shows about 72,000 clones, with roughly three quarters occurring only once. This clonotype originated in a human donor with non-small cell lung cancer who had a complete response to radiotherapy plus ipilimumab. The chain uses TRBV7-8 and TRBJ2-5; the match to TRBD2 covers 14 bases. Sequenced here: peripheral blood, sampled from a patient treated with radiotherapy plus ipilimumab. The CDR3 spells CASSISGLAGDKTQYF. The CDR3 DNA reads as TGTGCCAGCAGCATTTCGGGACTAGCGGGAGATAAGACCCAGTACTTC.